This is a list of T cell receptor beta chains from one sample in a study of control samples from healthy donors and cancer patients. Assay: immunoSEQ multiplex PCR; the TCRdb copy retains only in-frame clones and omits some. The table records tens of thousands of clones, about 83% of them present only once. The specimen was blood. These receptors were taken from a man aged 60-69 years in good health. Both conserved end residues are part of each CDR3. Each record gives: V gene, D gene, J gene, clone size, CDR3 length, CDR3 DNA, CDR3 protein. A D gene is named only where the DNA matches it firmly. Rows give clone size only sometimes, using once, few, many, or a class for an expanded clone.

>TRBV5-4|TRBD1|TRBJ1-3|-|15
TGTGCCAGCAGCCTGGACAGGTCCTCTGGAAACACCATATATTTT
CASSLDRSSGNTIYF
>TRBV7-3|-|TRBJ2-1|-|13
TGTGCCAGCAGCCCACGCTCAGGCAATGAGCAGTTCTTC
CASSPRSGNEQFF
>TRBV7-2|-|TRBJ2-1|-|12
TGTGCCAGCGGGCGGTACTACAATGAGCAGTTCTTC
CASGRYYNEQFF
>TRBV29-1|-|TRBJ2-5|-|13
TGCAGCGTTGACCCCAGGGGTCGGGAGACCCAGTACTTC
CSVDPRGRETQYF
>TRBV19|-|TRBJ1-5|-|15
TGTGCCAGTAGGCCCGTGGGGGTCGGCAATCAGCCCCAGCATTTT
CASRPVGVGNQPQHF
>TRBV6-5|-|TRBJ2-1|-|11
TGTGCCAGCAGTCTCCACAATGAGCAGTTCTTC
CASSLHNEQFF
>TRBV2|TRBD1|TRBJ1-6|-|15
TGTGCCAGCAGCGGACAGGGGGCACATAATTCACCCCTCCACTTT
CASSGQGAHNSPLHF
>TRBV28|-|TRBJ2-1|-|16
TGTGCCAGCAGTTTATCGGGGCGGAGCTCCTACAATGAGCAGTTCTTC
CASSLSGRSSYNEQFF
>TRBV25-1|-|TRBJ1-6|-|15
TGTGCCAGCAGTGAACGAGGGAGAGGTAATTCACCCCTCCACTTT
CASSERGRGNSPLHF
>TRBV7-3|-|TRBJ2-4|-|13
TGTGCCAGCAGCCCTAGAGGTGGCTCGCCTAGGGACTTC
CASSPRGGSPRDF
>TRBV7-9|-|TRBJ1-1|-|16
TGTGCCAGCAGCTTTAGCCTGACGAGGGGACCCACTGAAGCTTTCTTT
CASSFSLTRGPTEAFF
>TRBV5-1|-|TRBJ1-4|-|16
TGCGCCAGCAGCTTGGGGGGATTCACAGTAAATGAAAAACTGTTTTTT
CASSLGGFTVNEKLFF
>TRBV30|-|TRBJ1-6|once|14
TGTGCCTGGAGGACAAGACAGAGCAATTCACCCCTCCACTTT
CAWRTRQSNSPLHF
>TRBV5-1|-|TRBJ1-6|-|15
TGCGCCAGCAGCAGAAGACAGGCCTCCAATTCACCCCTCCACTTT
CASSRRQASNSPLHF
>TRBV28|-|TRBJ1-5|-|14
TGTGCCAGCAGTTTTGCAGATAGCAATCAGCCCCAGCATTTT
CASSFADSNQPQHF
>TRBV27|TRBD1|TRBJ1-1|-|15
TGTGCCAGCAGCCCCCGGACAGGGTATCACACTGAAGCTTTCTTT
CASSPRTGYHTEAFF
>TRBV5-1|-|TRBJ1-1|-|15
TGCGCCAGCAGCTTGGAATTCCGGGGGGGTACTGAAGCTTTCTTT
CASSLEFRGGTEAFF
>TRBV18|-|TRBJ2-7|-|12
TGTGCCAGCTCACCACCCTCCTACGAGCAGTACTTC
CASSPPSYEQYF
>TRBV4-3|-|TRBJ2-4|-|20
TGCGCCAGCAGCTCTGATAGGCGAGTTCCAAGAGGCAGAGCCAAAAACATTCAGTACTTC
CASSSDRRVPRGRAKNIQYF
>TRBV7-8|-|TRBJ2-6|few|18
TGTGCCAGCAGATACCAAATAACCGGGAGCTCTGGGGCCAACGTCCTGACTTTC
CASRYQITGSSGANVLTF
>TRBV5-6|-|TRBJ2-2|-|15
TGTGCCAGCAGCTTGCCAGGAGACTACTTAGGGGAGCTGTTTTTT
CASSLPGDYLGELFF
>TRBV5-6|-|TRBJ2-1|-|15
TGTGCCAGCAGCTGGGGGCAGAGAGCAAACAATGAGCAGTTCTTC
CASSWGQRANNEQFF
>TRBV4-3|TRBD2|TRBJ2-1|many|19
TGCGCCAGCAGCCAAGATCTAGGACTAGCGAGTAACTCCTACAATGAGCAGTTCTTC
CASSQDLGLASNSYNEQFF
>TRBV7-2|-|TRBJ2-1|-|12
TGTGCCAGCAGCTTAGTATCTGCTGAGCAGTTCTTC
CASSLVSAEQFF
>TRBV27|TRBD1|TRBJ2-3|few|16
TGTGCCAGCAGTTCCTGGACAGGGGGCGCGGCAGATACGCAGTATTTT
CASSSWTGGAADTQYF
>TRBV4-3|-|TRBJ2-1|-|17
TGCGCCAGCAGCCAGGGGATACTAGTCCCCCAGACGAATGAGCAGTTCTTC
CASSQGILVPQTNEQFF